The sequence of this T cell receptor beta chain was determined in a study of cytomegalovirus exposure and HLA in healthy donors. Study outcomes and limitations: Most subjects' HLA-A and HLA-B alleles were reportedly predicted from TCR beta sequences.

Trimming took 4 bases from V and 4 from J, leaving 10 bases between them. Germline loops: CDR1 SGHTA, CDR2 FQGNSA. The CDR3 consists of 13 residues. Note on this clone: Its antigen is not identified.

PCR amplification relied on 60 Vbeta primers (plus 13 Jbeta primers). Profiled with immunoSEQ multiplex PCR; TCRdb holds only in-frame clones, not every one. The sample has about 220,000 clones, roughly 80% seen once. The chain combines TRBV7-2 with TRBJ1-2, with D possibly TRBD1 on 5 matching bases. This clonotype originated in a woman aged 40 to 50 in good health and CMV-seropositive. The specimen sequenced was PBMCs. Here the CDR3 reads CASSSGLIYGYTF. The CDR3 DNA reads TGTGCCAGCAGCTCGGGACTTATCTATGGCTACACCTTC.